Listed here are 24 T cell receptor beta chains from one sample, sequenced in a study of CD8+CD57+ T cells in acquired aplastic anemia. The patients chosen for sequencing had shown expansion of CD8+CD57+ cells (detected by flow cytometry). Genomic DNA served as template for TCR beta VDJ and CDR3 profiling. TCRdb used MiXCR to reprocess the reads, holding one entry per CDR3 protein. The data contain roughly 500,000 distinct CDR3 sequences, approximately 33% of them singletons. Sequenced: sorted CD4+, CD8+, or CD8+CD57+ T cells (not recorded which) from PBMCs. The source of these receptors is a human donor with aplastic anemia.

This clonotype showed up many times. This chain joins TRBV7-6 and TRBJ1-2; 7 bases map to TRBD1. V lost 5 bases to trimming and J lost 5 bases; unmatched junction nucleotides: 8. Germline-derived CDR1 and CDR2 are SGHVS and FNYEAQ. The CDR3 covers 14 residues. The CDR3 DNA reads TGTGCCAGCAGCCCCAGACAGGGATGGTATGGCTACACCTTC. Translated, it gives CASSPRQGWYGYTF.

This clonotype has ten or more counts. V and J are TRBV24-1 and TRBJ2-5; a weak D match, TRBD1 (5 bases). Per the germline V gene, CDR1 is KGHDR and CDR2 is SFDVKD. The CDR3 contains 14 residues. Trimming left V 1 base short and J 4 bases short, with 9 bases between. Here the CDR3 DNA reads TGTGCCACCAGTGATTTCGACAGTGTAGAGACCCAGTACTTC. It encodes CATSDFDSVETQYF.

The chain is built from TRBV24-1 and TRBJ1-2, with a weak D call TRBD1 (5 bases). Deletions cut 4 bases from V and 0 bases from J, with 11 bases between. The CDR3 covers 15 residues. Germline values: CDR1 KGHDR, CDR2 SFDVKD. The CDR3 sequence is CATSDRDLSNYGYTF. In nucleotides, the CDR3 is TGTGCCACCAGTGACCGGGACCTCTCTAACTATGGCTACACCTTC.

This clonotype was counted at least ten times. The chain uses TRBV7-3 and TRBJ1-1; no reliable D call. Per the germline V gene, CDR1 is SGHTA and CDR2 is FQGTGA. Trimming pared 6 bases from V and 0 bases from J, leaving 8 bases between. This CDR3 has 13 amino acids. The CDR3 spells CASRAQLNTEAFF. DNA for the CDR3: TGTGCCAGCAGAGCACAGCTGAACACTGAAGCTTTCTTT.

This clonotype was seen repeatedly, ten times or more. CDR3 coding DNA: TGCGCCAGCAGCTTGGACATTTACGAGCAGTACTTC. Encoded protein: CASSLDIYEQYF. The J gene is TRBJ2-7, the V gene TRBV5-1, with D uncertain. Germline CDR1 is SGHRS and CDR2 is YFSETQ. Trimming stripped 0 bases from V and 4 bases from J, with 5 bases between. The length of the CDR3 is 12 residues.

This clonotype was counted ten times or more. The rearrangement joins TRBV20-1 to TRBJ2-7; 12 nucleotides align to TRBD2. Looked up from germline, CDR1 is DFQATT and CDR2 is SNEGSKA (reference sequence). The CDR3 consists of 14 residues. With 6 bases clipped from V and 2 bases from J, the junction kept 5 bases outside the gene matches. The CDR3 here is CSAPTSGGTYEQYF. The CDR3 bases are TGCAGTGCGCCGACTAGCGGGGGAACCTACGAGCAGTACTTC.

At least ten counts were recorded for this clonotype. V and J are TRBV7-2 and TRBJ1-2; 8 bases fit TRBD1. V lost 1 base and J lost 6; bases outside the gene matches: 1. The germline CDR1 and CDR2 sequences are SGHTA and FQGNSA. The length of the CDR3 is 13 residues. The CDR3 reads CASSLDRGNGYTF. The CDR3 DNA reads as TGTGCCAGCAGCTTAGACAGGGGGAATGGCTACACCTTC.

This clonotype was observed a few times. This sequence joins TRBV20-1 and TRBJ2-5; D possibly corresponds to TRBD2 (6 bases). The CDR3 runs 14 residues. V was trimmed by 6 bases and J by 1 base, leaving 15 bases between them. CDR1 is DFQATT and CDR2 is SNEGSKA in the germline V gene (reference sequence). CDR3 region: CSATVAGIQETQYF. Here the CDR3 DNA reads TGCAGTGCGACTGTTGCGGGGATCCAAGAGACCCAGTACTTC.

This sequence joins TRBV9 and TRBJ2-1; D gene uncertain. Germline values: CDR1 SGDLS, CDR2 YYNGEE. Between the trimmed V and J ends, which lost 0 bases and 0 bases, there was a span of 10 bases. This CDR3 spans 16 amino acids. In DNA, the CDR3 is TGTGCCAGCAGCGTAGGCACCCTCAGCTCCTACAATGAGCAGTTCTTC. Encoded protein: CASSVGTLSSYNEQFF.

This clonotype was recorded at least ten times. The chain is built from TRBV7-2 and TRBJ1-2, with D possibly being TRBD1 (5 bases). The V end lost 5 bases, the J end lost 2 bases, and 12 bases lay between the germline ends. This CDR3 comprises 14 residues. In germline, CDR1 is SGHTA, CDR2 FQGNSA. The CDR3 DNA follows: TGTGCCAGCAGCGCAGTCAGGGCGAACTATGGCTACACCTTC. Translating it yields CASSAVRANYGYTF.

This chain joins TRBV20-1 and TRBJ2-5; a weak D match, TRBD2 (6 bases). The CDR3 contains 12 residues. Germline V CDR1 and CDR2: DFQATT, SNEGSKA (reference sequence). V was trimmed by 7 bases and J by 4 bases, leaving 13 bases between them. The CDR3 spells CSGRDRLETQYF. Here the CDR3 DNA reads TGCAGTGGGCGGGACCGTCTAGAGACCCAGTACTTC.

The rearrangement links TRBV29-1 to TRBJ1-2; maybe TRBD1 (5 bases). The CDR3 sequence is 11 residues long. V lost 4 bases to trimming and J lost 7 bases, with 10 bases between them. Germline V CDR1 and CDR2: SQVTM, ANQGSEA. The CDR3 DNA follows: TGCAGCGTTGTCGGGGGTCGTGGCTACACCTTC. Translated: CSVVGGRGYTF. Using reference TRBV29-1 and TRBJ1-2 for the parts outside the CDR3, the full variable domain is SAVISQKPSRDICQRGTSLTIQCQVDSQVTMMFWYRQQPGQSLTLIATANQGSEATYESGFVIDKFPISRPNLTFSTLTVSNMSPEDSSIYLCSVVGGRGYTFGSGTRLTVV.

V is TRBV3-1 and J is TRBJ1-2; 7 positions agree with TRBD1. Looked up from germline, CDR1 is LGHDT and CDR2 is YNNKEL (reference sequence). This CDR3 has 16 amino acids. Losses at the gene ends were 0 bases for V and 5 bases for J; bases not matched to a gene: 9. CDR3 in DNA: TGTGCCAGCAGCCAAGATACGGGGACAGATATTTATGGCTACACCTTC. This translates into CASSQDTGTDIYGYTF.

A word on this clonotype: This likely comes from a read error, as the CDR3 has no conserved phenylalanine or tryptophan at its end. The CDR3 coding sequence is TGTGCCATCAGTCCCAAGCCGAATTCACCCCTCCACCTT. Its protein is CAISPKPNSPLHL. The J gene is TRBJ1-6, the V gene TRBV10-3; D unclear. The CDR3 runs 13 residues. CDR1 is ENHRY and CDR2 is SYGVKD in the germline V gene. With 5 bases removed from V and 7 bases from J, the gap between germline ends came to 9 bases.

CDR3 nucleotides: TGTGCCAGCAGTTTAGAGGTCGAAAAACTGTTTTTT. Translated: CASSLEVEKLFF. The chain recombines TRBV12-3 or TRBV12-4 with TRBJ1-4; D call uncertain. The V end lost 1 base, the J end lost 8 bases, and 5 bases lay between the germline ends. The CDR3 is 12 residues long.

This clonotype was counted between two and nine times. This chain joins TRBV20-1 and TRBJ1-6; unclear D gene. The germline CDR1 and CDR2 sequences are DFQATT and SNEGSKA (reference sequence). The ends were cut back, 6 bases at V and 6 bases at J, with 9 bases in the middle. The CDR3 runs to 12 residues. The CDR3 DNA reads TGCAGTGCACAAGGGCCTAATTCACCCCTCCACTTT. It translates to CSAQGPNSPLHF.

This chain joins TRBV7-9 and TRBJ1-4, with D tentatively TRBD1 (5 bases). The V gene lost 5 bases and the J gene lost 8 bases, with 12 bases spanning the gap. This CDR3 has 13 amino acids. Germline CDR1 and CDR2: SEHNR and FQNEAQ (reference sequence). The CDR3 nucleotides are TGTGCCAGCAGCCATGGGGGGTTGGAAAAACTGTTTTTT. Translating gives CASSHGGLEKLFF.

This clonotype was observed at least ten times. This chain uses TRBV29-1 with TRBJ1-2; a possible D gene is TRBD1 (5 bases). The CDR3 contains 13 residues. Trimming removed 6 bases at V and 4 bases at J, with 15 bases between. Germline V CDR1 and CDR2: SQVTM, ANQGSEA. CDR3 nucleotide sequence: TGCAGCGTGGACCCGGGGGGGACCTATGGCTACACCTTC. It is translated as CSVDPGGTYGYTF.

Ten or more counts support this clonotype. This chain connects TRBV19 to TRBJ1-1; D possibly corresponds to TRBD1 (6 bases). In germline, CDR1 is LNHDA, CDR2 SQIVND (reference sequence). The CDR3 consists of 15 residues. The V and J ends lost 0 bases and 4 bases respectively, with 12 bases between them. The CDR3 sequence is CASSIDQGWGTEAFF. As DNA, the CDR3 is TGTGCCAGTAGTATAGATCAGGGGTGGGGCACTGAAGCTTTCTTT. Combining the CDR3 with reference TRBV19 and TRBJ1-1 gives the whole variable domain DGGITQSPKYLFRKEGQNVTLSCEQNLNHDAMYWYRQDPGQGLRLIYYSQIVNDFQKGDIAEGYSVSREKKESFPLTVTSAQKNPTAFYLCASSIDQGWGTEAFFGQGTRLTVV.

J is TRBJ1-2 and V is TRBV15; the match to TRBD1 covers 7 bases. Unmatched junction bases numbered 12, after V lost 3 bases and J lost 5 bases. CDR3 length: 16 residues. From germline, CDR1 is LNHNV and CDR2 YYDKDF (reference sequence). The CDR3 loop is CATSSPGDRELYGYTF. The CDR3 bases are TGTGCCACCAGCAGCCCTGGGGACAGAGAATTATATGGCTACACCTTC. Drawing the rest from reference TRBV15 and TRBJ1-2, the complete variable domain is DAMVIQNPRYQVTQFGKPVTLSCSQTLNHNVMYWYQQKSSQAPKLLFHYYDKDFNNEADTPDNFQSRRPNTSFCFLDIRSPGLGDTAMYLCATSSPGDRELYGYTFGSGTRLTVV.

This clonotype was detected ten times or more. The chain combines TRBV20-1 with TRBJ2-1, with 7 bases matching TRBD2. The CDR3 covers 13 residues. Germline CDR1 DFQATT, CDR2 SNEGSKA (reference sequence). V shed 5 bases and J 2 bases; nucleotides not matched to a gene: 3. CDR3 residues: CSAPGGTYNEQFF. DNA for the CDR3: TGCAGTGCTCCGGGAGGTACCTACAATGAGCAGTTCTTC.

The rearrangement uses TRBV29-1 and TRBJ1-2; D gene ambiguous. The CDR3 loop spans 9 amino acids. CDR1 and CDR2 (germline): SQVTM, ANQGSEA. Trimming took off 4 bases at V and 8 bases at J, with 5 bases between the two ends. In nucleotides, the CDR3 is TGCAGCGTTGGAGCGGGCTACACCTTC. This codes for CSVGAGYTF.

This clonotype was seen repeatedly, ten times or more. The V and J genes are TRBV19 and TRBJ1-1, with 7 positions matching TRBD1. CDR3 length: 13 residues. The V and J ends lost 2 bases and 8 bases, in that order; junction bases with no gene match: 5. Germline lookup yields CDR1 LNHDA and CDR2 SQIVND (reference sequence). The CDR3 loop is CASSIPGQQEAFF. The DNA for the CDR3 is TGTGCCAGTAGTATACCGGGACAGCAAGAAGCTTTCTTT.

This clonotype came up a few times. The genes are TRBV20-1 and TRBJ2-3; 7 bases fit TRBD2. Germline CDR1 is DFQATT and CDR2 is SNEGSKA (reference sequence). The CDR3 runs to 15 residues. The ends lost 2 bases at V and 2 bases at J; junction bases unmatched: 7. The CDR3 protein is CSARRQRGDTDTQYF. The DNA of the CDR3 is TGCAGTGCTAGAAGGCAGCGGGGAGACACAGATACGCAGTATTTT.